The 15 T cell receptor beta chains below come from one sample, sequenced in a study of T cell responses to AZD1222 COVID-19 vaccine. Repertoires were generated with immunoSEQ multiplex PCR, while TCRdb's copy carries only in-frame clones and drops some. The table includes approximately 150,000 clones, 93% detected once. The source material was peripheral blood, sampled on day 0 of MenACWY control vaccination. The receptors were gathered from an adult in good health.

This clone was seen more than once but under ten times. V usage is TRBV3-1 (or the pseudogene TRBV3-2) and J usage is TRBJ2-7; D ambiguous. Deletions cut 2 bases from V and 5 bases from J, with 10 bases between. Germline V gives CDR1 LGHDT, CDR2 YNNKEL (reference sequence). The CDR3 length is 13 residues. DNA of the CDR3: TGTGCCAGCAGCCAAATGCTTGGGCACGAGCAGTACTTC. It is translated as CASSQMLGHEQYF.

The chain joins TRBV11-2 to TRBJ2-5; D possibly corresponds to TRBD2 (5 bases). V gave up 8 bases and J gave up 5 bases, with 21 bases separating them. The CDR3 loop spans 15 amino acids. Germline-derived CDR1 and CDR2 are SGHAT and FQNNGV. CDR3 sequence (DNA): TGTGCCAGCCACCCAATACGCGGGCCGAGGGAGACCCAGTACTTC. It specifies CASHPIRGPRETQYF.

The gene calls are TRBV6-2 or TRBV6-3 and TRBJ2-3; 7 nucleotides match TRBD2. V trimming: 2 bases; J trimming: 5 bases; junction bases outside the gene matches: 7. The CDR3 totals 15 residues. Germline V gives CDR1 MNHEY, CDR2 SVGEGT. CDR3 protein: CASSYPKRDGDTQYF. DNA for the CDR3: TGTGCCAGCAGTTACCCGAAGCGGGATGGAGATACGCAGTATTTT.

The chain employs TRBV5-6 and TRBJ1-2; D is ambiguous. V was pared by 1 base and J by 8 bases, with 6 bases between. This CDR3 has 11 residues. Germline V CDR1 and CDR2: SGHDT, YYEEEE. CDR3 DNA sequence: TGTGCCAGCAGCTTGCAATCGGGCTACACCTTC. As protein: CASSLQSGYTF.

This clone came up once. The rearrangement links TRBV9 to TRBJ1-5; 7 bases map to TRBD1. Germline V gene lookup returns CDR1 SGDLS and CDR2 YYNGEE. Trimming took 3 bases from V and 2 from J; bases not matched to a gene: 14. The CDR3 runs to 18 residues. In DNA form, the CDR3 reads TGTGCCAGCAGCGCCGGAGGGGCAGGGGGTATGGGCAATCAGCCCCAGCATTTT. Encoded protein: CASSAGGAGGMGNQPQHF.

J is TRBJ1-1 and V is TRBV6-5; D is perhaps TRBD1 (5 bases). The CDR3 extends over 15 amino acids. CDR1 and CDR2 from the germline V gene are MNHEY and SVGAGI. V gave up 2 bases and J gave up 1 base, with 11 bases separating them. CDR3 bases: TGTGCCAGCAGTTACCGGGAGGGGTGGAACACTGAAGCTTTCTTT. Translation gives CASSYREGWNTEAFF.

V and J are TRBV13 and TRBJ1-6, with a possible D match to TRBD1 (5 bases). Trimming took off 5 bases at V and 14 bases at J, with 10 bases between the two ends. The germline V gene has CDR1 PRHDT and CDR2 FYEKMQ (reference sequence). This CDR3 has 11 residues. CDR3: CASSLRGALHF. CDR3 DNA sequence: TGTGCCAGCAGCCTCCGGGGGGCCCTCCACTTT.

This chain connects TRBV5-5 to TRBJ2-7; D not resolved. This CDR3 spans 16 amino acids. V lost 0 bases to trimming and J lost 4 bases, with 17 bases between them. Germline lookup yields CDR1 SGHKS and CDR2 YYEKEE (reference sequence). CDR3 coding DNA: TGTGCCAGCAGCTTGGGGGCCGGATTATCACGGTACGAGCAGTACTTC. The encoded protein is CASSLGAGLSRYEQYF.

This clone was detected a few times. The J gene is TRBJ2-7, the V gene TRBV27, with D uncertain. Germline assignment: CDR1 MNHEY and CDR2 SMNVEV (reference sequence). The CDR3 runs to 15 residues. Trimming removed 0 bases from V and 6 bases from J, with 15 bases in between. CDR3 residues: CASSLSKGQTAEQYF. The DNA of the CDR3 is TGTGCCAGCAGTTTATCGAAAGGGCAGACCGCCGAGCAGTACTTC.

This chain uses TRBV27 with TRBJ1-4, with D unresolved. V was shortened by 6 bases and J by 8 bases, with 13 bases between the two germline ends. In germline, CDR1 is MNHEY, CDR2 SMNVEV (reference sequence). The CDR3 covers 13 residues. CDR3 nucleotide sequence: TGTGCCAGCAGGACGGGAAACGGGGAAAAACTGTTTTTT. This sequence encodes CASRTGNGEKLFF.

J is TRBJ2-2 and V is TRBV3-1 (or the pseudogene TRBV3-2), with D uncertain. Germline CDR1 is LGHDT and CDR2 is YNNKEL (reference sequence). Trimming stripped 1 base from V and 4 bases from J, with 7 bases between. The CDR3 spans 14 residues. This CDR3 reads CASSQVRATGELFF. CDR3 bases: TGTGCCAGCAGCCAAGTCCGGGCCACCGGGGAGCTGTTTTTT.

The chain is built from TRBV6-4 and TRBJ2-3, with 7 bases aligning to TRBD2. This CDR3 spans 16 amino acids. Germline V gene lookup returns CDR1 MRHNA and CDR2 SNTAGT. With V trimmed by 0 bases and J by 3 bases, 6 bases remained unmatched. CDR3 sequence (DNA): TGTGCCAGCAGTGACTCGAGCGGCGGGGGAACAGATACGCAGTATTTT. Its protein is CASSDSSGGGTDTQYF.

The rearrangement links TRBV24-1 to TRBJ2-3; 13 positions agree with TRBD2. Germline assignment: CDR1 KGHDR and CDR2 SFDVKD. Trimming took 3 bases from V and 2 from J; bases not matched to a gene: 1. This CDR3 has 16 residues. CDR3 sequence: CATSDGTSGNTDTQYF. The CDR3 coding sequence is TGTGCCACCAGTGATGGGACTAGCGGGAACACAGATACGCAGTATTTT.

The rearrangement joins TRBV4-1 to TRBJ1-5; the D gene is possibly TRBD1 (5 bases). The CDR3 runs to 15 residues. Trimming removed 0 bases from V and 7 bases from J, with 13 bases in between. Germline V gene lookup returns CDR1 MGHRA and CDR2 YSYEKL. CDR3 residues: CASSQDRGRGQPQHF. CDR3 DNA: TGCGCCAGCAGCCAAGATAGGGGAAGAGGACAGCCCCAGCATTTT.

The chain joins TRBV6-5 to TRBJ1-5, with D unresolved. The CDR3 sequence is 15 residues long. Germline V gene lookup returns CDR1 MNHEY and CDR2 SVGAGI. V was cut by 6 bases and J by 1 base, with 13 bases left in between. CDR3 in amino acids: CASRLRVFSNQPQHF. The DNA for the CDR3 is TGTGCCAGCAGGCTAAGGGTTTTCAGCAATCAGCCCCAGCATTTT.